This TCR beta chain was sequenced in a study of shared clonotypes between healthy human individuals. Points from the study as a whole: Tissues were not sampled, only blood, and their repertoires likely differ.

This table comes from immunoSEQ multiplex PCR, and its TCRdb copy is limited to in-frame clones, with some not included. The sample includes about 1.1 million clones, 75% to 80% of them seen just once. In this sample, this clone turned up many times. Its antigen is still unknown. The CDR3 sequence is 15 residues long. Germline V CDR1 and CDR2: SGHTA, FQGNSA. V dropped 5 bases and J dropped 5 bases, with 16 bases sitting between them. This chain connects TRBV7-2 to TRBJ2-4; D might be TRBD1 (5 bases). This clonotype originated in a man younger than 35 in good health. Some clones in this sample may be carry-over from other donors' samples. Sequencing was performed on memory CD4+ T cells from PBMCs. Subset of the sample: CD45RA-negative fraction. CDR3 in DNA: TGTGCCAGCAGCCGGTCAGGGCAGATACAAAACATTCAGTACTTC. Protein sequence: CASSRSGQIQNIQYF.